This T cell receptor beta chain was captured in a study of T cells in Graves' hyperthyroidism and ophthalmopathy. The CDR3 covers 13 residues. The V gene's germline CDR1 is SNHLY and CDR2 FYNNEI. V was clipped by 2 bases and J by 5 bases, with 9 bases between them. Template material for amplifying TCR beta CDR3 regions consisted of RNA transcripts. Using the HTBI primer set, a first-round RT-PCR was run on the TCR CDR3. TCRdb reanalysed the multiplex PCR reads using MiXCR and keeps one entry per CDR3 protein. Of 500,000 to 750,000 distinct CDR3 sequences in the sample, 15% to 18% are singletons; the top ten hold about 7%. Stability of Graves' hyperthyroidism was defined as absent ophthalmopathy progression within 18 months. Diagnoses were made from clinical symptoms, serum measures (thyroxine and TRAb), thyroid ultrasound and orbital computed tomography. Ten or more counts support this clonotype.

The source material was blood. This chain uses TRBV2 with TRBJ1-1; D call uncertain. This clonotype was sampled from a woman in her thirties with Graves' hyperthyroidism. The DNA for the CDR3 is TGTGCCAGCAGTGAAATCCTAGAAACTGAAGCTTTCTTT. Protein product: CASSEILETEAFF.